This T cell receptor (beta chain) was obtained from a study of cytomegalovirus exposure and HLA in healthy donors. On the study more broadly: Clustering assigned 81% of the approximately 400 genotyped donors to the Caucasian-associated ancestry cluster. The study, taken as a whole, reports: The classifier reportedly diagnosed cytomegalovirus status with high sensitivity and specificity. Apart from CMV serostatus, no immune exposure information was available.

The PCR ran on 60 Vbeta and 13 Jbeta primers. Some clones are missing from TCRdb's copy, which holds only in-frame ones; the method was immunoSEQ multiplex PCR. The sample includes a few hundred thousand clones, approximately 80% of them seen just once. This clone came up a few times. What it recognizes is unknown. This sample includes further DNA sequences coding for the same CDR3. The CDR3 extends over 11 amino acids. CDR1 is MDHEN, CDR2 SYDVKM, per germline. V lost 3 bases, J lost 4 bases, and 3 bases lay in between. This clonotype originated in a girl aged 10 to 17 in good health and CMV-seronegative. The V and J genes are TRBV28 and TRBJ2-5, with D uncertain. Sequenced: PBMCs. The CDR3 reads CASSLRETQYF. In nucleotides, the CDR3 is TGTGCCAGCAGTTTGAGAGAGACCCAGTACTTC.